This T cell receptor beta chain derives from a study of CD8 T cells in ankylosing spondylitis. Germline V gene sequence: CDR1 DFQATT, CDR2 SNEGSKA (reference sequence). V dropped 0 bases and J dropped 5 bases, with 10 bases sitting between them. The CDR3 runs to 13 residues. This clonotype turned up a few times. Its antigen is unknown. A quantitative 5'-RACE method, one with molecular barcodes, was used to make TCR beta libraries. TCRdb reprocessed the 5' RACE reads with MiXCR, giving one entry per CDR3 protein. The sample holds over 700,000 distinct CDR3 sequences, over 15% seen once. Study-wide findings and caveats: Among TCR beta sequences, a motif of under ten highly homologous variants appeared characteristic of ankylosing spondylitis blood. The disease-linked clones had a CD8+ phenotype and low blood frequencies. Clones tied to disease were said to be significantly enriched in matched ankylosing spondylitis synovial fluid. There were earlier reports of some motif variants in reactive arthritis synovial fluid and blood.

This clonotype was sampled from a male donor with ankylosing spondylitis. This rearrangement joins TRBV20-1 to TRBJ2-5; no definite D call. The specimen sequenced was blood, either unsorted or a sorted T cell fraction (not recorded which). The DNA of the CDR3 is TGCAGTGCTAGAGATCCCCTGGGGGAGACCCAGTACTTC. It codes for CSARDPLGETQYF.